The 2 T cell receptor beta chains given below trace back to one sample, sequenced in a study of cytomegalovirus exposure and HLA in healthy donors. Primers: 60 Vbeta forward and 13 Jbeta reverse. Here immunoSEQ multiplex PCR was the method, and the copy in TCRdb shows in-frame clones only, minus some. The data hold over 150,000 clones, with roughly 80% observed a single time. The sequenced sample was PBMCs. These receptors were obtained from a male donor in good health and CMV-seronegative.

The chain's CDR3 is CASSFSTSGRGETQYF. The CDR3 nucleotides read TGTGCCAGCAGTTTCAGCACTAGCGGGAGAGGTGAGACCCAGTACTTC. The rearrangement uses TRBV28 and TRBJ2-5; 11 bases line up with TRBD2. The germline V gene has CDR1 MDHEN and CDR2 SYDVKM. The junction had 8 bases not matched to a gene; V was cut back by 3 bases and J by 5 bases. The CDR3 totals 16 residues.

V and J are TRBV11-2 and TRBJ2-7, with TRBD2 identical over 11 bases. Trimming removed 1 base from V and 6 bases from J; junction bases left unmatched: 5. CDR3 length: 15 residues. Germline CDR1 SGHAT, CDR2 FQNNGV. As DNA, the CDR3 is TGTGCCAGCAGCTTAGTCGCTAGCGGGAGGCGCGAGCAGTACTTC. Residues: CASSLVASGRREQYF.